Below are 29 T cell receptor beta chains sequenced from a single sample in a study of blood T cell repertoires in COVID-19. Assay: immunoSEQ multiplex PCR; the TCRdb copy retains only in-frame clones and omits some. The table has around 160,000 clones, around 87% seen once; the top ten hold about 1.2%. The specimen sequenced was PBMCs or T cells enriched from blood (not recorded which). The receptor source for this set is a woman aged 25 to 45 with acute COVID-19.

This clone has only a few counts. The V and J genes are TRBV5-4 and TRBJ1-6; D unresolved. This CDR3 contains 17 residues. With 0 bases removed from V and 10 bases from J, the gap between germline ends came to 20 bases. The germline V gene encodes CDR1 SGHNT and CDR2 YYREEE (reference sequence). The CDR3 DNA sequence: TGTGCCAGCAGCTTGGCCTTCCGGGATGAAGTTGAGTCACCCCTCCACTTT. Protein product: CASSLAFRDEVESPLHF.

The CDR3 region is CASSYSRSGMNTEAFF. DNA of the CDR3: TGTGCCAGCAGTTACTCGAGAAGCGGAATGAACACTGAAGCTTTCTTT. V gene TRBV6-2 or TRBV6-3 combines with J gene TRBJ1-1; D is ambiguous. There are 16 residues in the CDR3. Germline V gives CDR1 MNHEY, CDR2 SVGEGT. Deletions cut 0 bases from V and 0 bases from J, with 11 bases between.

The chain employs TRBV11-2 and TRBJ2-2, with D unclear. Germline assignment: CDR1 SGHAT and CDR2 FQNNGV. Trimming shortened V by 5 bases and J by 2 bases, and 9 bases separated the two germline ends. The CDR3 totals 14 residues. The CDR3 nucleotides read TGTGCCAGCAGCCGAACAGCTAACACCGGGGAGCTGTTTTTT. This encodes CASSRTANTGELFF.

This clone was seen only once. Here the CDR3 DNA reads TGTGCCTGGGGGGGCCCCGGACAGGGCAGTGAAAAACTGTTTTTT. Translation gives CAWGGPGQGSEKLFF. V gene TRBV30 combines with J gene TRBJ1-4; 8 nucleotides match TRBD1. Germline CDR1 is GTSNPN and CDR2 is SVGIG (reference sequence). V trimming: 5 bases; J trimming: 7 bases; junction bases outside the gene matches: 12. The CDR3 is made up of 15 amino acids. The whole variable domain, remainder taken from reference TRBV30 and TRBJ1-4, is SQTIHQWPATLVQPVGSPLSLECTVEGTSNPNLYWYRQAAGRGLQLLFYSVGIGQISSEVPQNLSASRPQDRQFILSSKKLLLSDSGFYLCAWGGPGQGSEKLFFGSGTQLSVL.

V is TRBV5-1 and J is TRBJ1-2; no clear D gene. There are 15 residues in the CDR3. Germline CDR1 and CDR2: SGHRS and YFSETQ. The ends were cut back, 0 bases at V and 1 base at J, with 10 bases in the middle. The DNA of the CDR3 is TGCGCCAGCAGCTTGGAGAGGGCCGGTAACTATGGCTACACCTTC. It is translated as CASSLERAGNYGYTF.

The chain links TRBV4-1 to TRBJ2-1; D not resolved. This CDR3 has 13 amino acids. V was clipped by 0 bases and J by 6 bases, with 6 bases between them. CDR1 is MGHRA and CDR2 is YSYEKL in the germline V gene. The CDR3 protein is CASSQDLGNEQFF. CDR3 DNA: TGCGCCAGCAGCCAAGATCTCGGCAATGAGCAGTTCTTC.

This chain connects TRBV18 to TRBJ2-7; 12 positions agree with TRBD1. This CDR3 contains 14 residues. J was trimmed by 6 bases and V by 4 bases; bases with no gene match: 4. Germline lookup yields CDR1 KGHSH and CDR2 LQKENI. In DNA, the CDR3 is TGTGCCAGCTCACGGGGGACAGGGGGCGGCGAGCAGTACTTC. Translating gives CASSRGTGGGEQYF.

CDR3 coding DNA: TGCAGTGCTAGTAAAGGGCAGGGTGAAGCTTTCTTT. It specifies CSASKGQGEAFF. The rearrangement joins TRBV20-1 to TRBJ1-1; weak D call: TRBD1 (5 bases). Trimming took 3 bases from V and 7 from J, leaving 12 bases between them. The CDR3 sequence is 12 residues long. CDR1 DFQATT and CDR2 SNEGSKA come from the germline V gene (reference sequence).

The rearrangement uses TRBV15 and TRBJ1-1; tentatively, D is TRBD1 (6 bases). Germline CDR1 LNHNV, CDR2 YYDKDF (reference sequence). Trimming pared 5 bases from V and 4 bases from J, leaving 11 bases between. This CDR3 is 13 amino acids long. CDR3 DNA: TGTGCCACCAGCGACTTACAGGGCACTGAAGCTTTCTTT. Translation: CATSDLQGTEAFF.

The chain joins TRBV2 to TRBJ1-1; perhaps TRBD1 as D (6 bases). Per the germline V gene, CDR1 is SNHLY and CDR2 is FYNNEI. Trimming shortened V by 6 bases and J by 8 bases, and 16 bases separated the two germline ends. The CDR3 has 13 residues. CDR3 in DNA: TGTGCCAGCAGGTGGGACACTTCCTTAGAAGCTTTCTTT. Its protein is CASRWDTSLEAFF.

The chain employs TRBV4-2 and TRBJ2-7, with 9 bases lining up with TRBD2. Germline V lookup: CDR1 LGHNA, CDR2 YNFKEQ. Germline trimming cut 5 bases from V and 1 base from J; bases unmatched to any gene: 18. CDR3 length: 19 amino acids. CDR3 region: CASSEKLQRSSGISYEQYF. CDR3 nucleotide sequence: TGTGCCAGCAGCGAAAAACTTCAAAGGTCTAGCGGGATATCCTACGAGCAGTACTTC.

The chain recombines TRBV30 with TRBJ2-2, with TRBD2 matching 9 bases. Germline V gene lookup returns CDR1 GTSNPN and CDR2 SVGIG (reference sequence). V was pared by 4 bases and J by 6 bases, with 3 bases of the junction left unmatched. The CDR3 is 13 residues long. The CDR3 coding sequence is TGTGCCTGGATGGAGCGGGAGGCCGGGGAGCTGTTTTTT. Translating gives CAWMEREAGELFF.

This clone was recorded only once. V is TRBV19 and J is TRBJ2-3, with 7 bases identical to TRBD2. Unmatched junction bases numbered 4, after V lost 1 base and J lost 3 bases. Germline CDR1 reads LNHDA; CDR2 reads SQIVND (reference sequence). This CDR3 has 15 residues. The CDR3 here is CASSIAGGGTDTQYF. The CDR3 DNA is TGTGCCAGTAGTATAGCGGGAGGAGGTACAGATACGCAGTATTTT.

The V gene is TRBV5-1, the J gene TRBJ2-3; 14 positions agree with TRBD2. Per germline, CDR1 SGHRS and CDR2 YFSETQ. The J segment lost 6 bases and the V segment lost 3 bases, leaving 6 bases of the junction unmatched. The CDR3 is 16 amino acids. The CDR3 loop reads CASSSWTSGRSDTQYF. The CDR3 bases are TGCGCCAGCAGCTCCTGGACTAGCGGGAGGTCGGATACGCAGTATTTT. The complete variable domain, with remaining parts taken from reference TRBV5-1 and TRBJ2-3, reads KAGVTQTPRYLIKTRGQQVTLSCSPISGHRSVSWYQQTPGQGLQFLFEYFSETQRNKGNFPGRFSGRQFSNSRSEMNVSTLELGDSALYLCASSSWTSGRSDTQYFGPGTRLTVL.

The V gene is TRBV9, the J gene TRBJ1-1; 9 bases line up with TRBD1. V dropped 4 bases and J dropped 4; count of bases not matched to a gene: 11. CDR3 length: 16 amino acids. Germline CDR1 reads SGDLS; CDR2 reads YYNGEE. CDR3 bases: TGTGCCAGCAGCCGTGCGGGACAGGGTGGATTCACTGAAGCTTTCTTT. It translates to CASSRAGQGGFTEAFF.

V usage is TRBV20-1 and J usage is TRBJ2-7; D is undetermined. The V and J ends lost 6 bases and 2 bases respectively, with 8 bases between them. Germline lookup yields CDR1 DFQATT and CDR2 SNEGSKA (reference sequence). The CDR3 runs 11 residues. This chain's CDR3 is CSAPDTYEQYF. In DNA, the CDR3 is TGCAGTGCGCCCGACACCTACGAGCAGTACTTC.

The chain has TRBV28 and TRBJ1-5, with D maybe TRBD1 (6 bases). V was shortened by 2 bases and J by 6 bases, with 8 bases between the two germline ends. In germline, CDR1 is MDHEN, CDR2 SYDVKM. The length of the CDR3 is 13 residues. The CDR3 DNA reads as TGTGCCAGCAGTTTAAGGGGGTCTCAGCCCCAGCATTTT. Its protein product is CASSLRGSQPQHF.

This clone was recorded once. The J gene is TRBJ2-7, the V gene TRBV6-5, with 9 bases fitting TRBD2. The CDR3 loop spans 15 amino acids. CDR1 and CDR2 from the germline V gene are MNHEY and SVGAGI. V lost 7 bases and J lost 6; bases outside the gene matches: 13. The CDR3 DNA sequence: TGTGCCAGCACCGAACGTGGACTAGCGACGTTCGAGCAGTACTTC. Amino acids: CASTERGLATFEQYF.

The genes are TRBV7-9 and TRBJ1-1; D might be TRBD1 (5 bases). Looked up from germline, CDR1 is SEHNR and CDR2 is FQNEAQ (reference sequence). Trimming stripped 4 bases from V and 5 bases from J, with 14 bases between. This CDR3 region has 14 residues. In DNA form, the CDR3 reads TGTGCCAGCAGCTCCGACTGGGGGGTAACTGAAGCTTTCTTT. This encodes CASSSDWGVTEAFF.

This clone was found a few times. This sequence joins TRBV2 and TRBJ1-1, with D possibly matching TRBD1 (5 bases). Trimming shortened V by 4 bases and J by 4 bases, and 10 bases separated the two germline ends. Germline V CDR1 and CDR2: SNHLY, FYNNEI. The CDR3 totals 13 residues. DNA for the CDR3: TGTGCCAGCAGTGGACCAGGGCCCACTGAAGCTTTCTTT. Translation: CASSGPGPTEAFF.

V usage is TRBV5-1 and J usage is TRBJ2-2; possible D gene TRBD1, 6 bases. The CDR3 runs 14 residues. Germline assignment: CDR1 SGHRS and CDR2 YFSETQ. Trimming pared 3 bases from V and 1 base from J, leaving 7 bases between. DNA for the CDR3: TGCGCCAGCAGCTCGACAGGGAACACCGGGGAGCTGTTTTTT. Residues: CASSSTGNTGELFF.

V is TRBV10-3 and J is TRBJ2-1, with 7 positions matching TRBD1. Losses at the gene ends were 0 bases for V and 9 bases for J; bases not matched to a gene: 11. Germline CDR1 and CDR2: ENHRY and SYGVKD. The CDR3 contains 16 residues. In nucleotides, the CDR3 is TGTGCCATCAGTGAGTCCATCATGGGCAGGGGGAGTGAGCAGTTCTTC. It is translated as CAISESIMGRGSEQFF.

The chain employs TRBV28 and TRBJ1-4, with D tentatively TRBD1 (6 bases). V was pared by 4 bases and J by 6 bases, with 12 bases between. CDR3 length: 14 residues. Germline assignment: CDR1 MDHEN and CDR2 SYDVKM. CDR3 DNA sequence: TGTGCCAGCAGTTCCGGGACATTGTATGAAAAACTGTTTTTT. Translation gives CASSSGTLYEKLFF.

This chain joins TRBV5-5 and TRBJ2-2; no definite D call. Trimming took off 5 bases at V and 1 base at J, with 6 bases between the two ends. From germline, CDR1 is SGHKS and CDR2 YYEKEE (reference sequence). The CDR3 loop spans 13 amino acids. The CDR3 loop is CASSNGNTGELFF. The CDR3 DNA reads TGTGCCAGCAGTAACGGGAACACCGGGGAGCTGTTTTTT.

The chain joins TRBV5-1 to TRBJ1-1; possibly TRBD1 for D (5 bases). The V gene's germline CDR1 is SGHRS and CDR2 YFSETQ. The CDR3 has 17 residues. Trimming took 3 bases from V and 0 from J, leaving 18 bases between them. The DNA for the CDR3 is TGCGCCAGCAGCTCTACTATGACAGAAATCATGAACACTGAAGCTTTCTTT. Protein: CASSSTMTEIMNTEAFF.

The V call is TRBV28, the J call TRBJ2-2; D possibly corresponds to TRBD1 (6 bases). Germline CDR1 is MDHEN and CDR2 is SYDVKM. The CDR3 covers 14 residues. V gave up 6 bases and J gave up 5 bases, with 13 bases separating them. As DNA, the CDR3 is TGTGCCAGCAGCCGTTCAGGGGATACCGGGGAGCTGTTTTTT. This sequence encodes CASSRSGDTGELFF.

The chain combines TRBV5-1 with TRBJ1-4, with 11 bases aligning to TRBD1. The CDR3 extends over 19 amino acids. The trim removed 0 bases at V and 5 bases at J, leaving 12 bases unmatched. Germline lookup yields CDR1 SGHRS and CDR2 YFSETQ. DNA for the CDR3: TGCGCCAGCAGCTTGGCCGGGACAGGGGGAAAAGGCCAGAATGAAAAACTGTTTTTT. This translates into CASSLAGTGGKGQNEKLFF.

This chain connects TRBV14 to TRBJ2-3; a weak D match, TRBD2 (5 bases). Trimming removed 4 bases from V and 8 bases from J, with 16 bases in between. The CDR3 runs to 14 residues. CDR1 and CDR2 (germline): SGHDN, FVKESK. CDR3 sequence reads: CASSRRTVLGTQYF. The CDR3 DNA is TGTGCCAGCAGCCGACGGACTGTTCTCGGTACGCAGTATTTT.

The rearrangement links TRBV28 to TRBJ1-1; tentatively, D is TRBD1 (5 bases). The CDR3 runs to 12 residues. Trimming took off 3 bases at V and 7 bases at J, with 9 bases between the two ends. The germline V gene has CDR1 MDHEN and CDR2 SYDVKM. CDR3 residues: CASSLGQNEAFF. The CDR3 bases are TGTGCCAGCAGTTTGGGGCAGAATGAAGCTTTCTTT.